Below are 5 T cell receptor beta chains sequenced from a single sample in a study of T cell responses to AZD1222 COVID-19 vaccine. Clones were read by immunoSEQ multiplex PCR, and TCRdb kept only the in-frame ones, dropping some. The table has 100,000 or so clones, more than 75% seen once. The starting material was peripheral blood, obtained on day 0 of AZD1222 vaccination. The receptors stem from an adult in good health.

This sequence joins TRBV28 and TRBJ2-7; D ambiguous. This CDR3 spans 12 amino acids. Trimming shortened V by 6 bases and J by 4 bases, and 10 bases separated the two germline ends. Germline CDR1 MDHEN, CDR2 SYDVKM. The CDR3 here is CASRTDNYEQYF. The CDR3, as DNA: TGTGCCAGCAGGACGGATAATTACGAGCAGTACTTC.

The CDR3 sequence: CASSPPGQGVNSPLHF. DNA of the CDR3: TGTGCCAGCAGTCCCCCGGGACAGGGAGTGAATTCACCCCTCCACTTT. V usage is TRBV2 and J usage is TRBJ1-6; 9 bases are a match to TRBD1. This CDR3 has 16 amino acids. Trimming removed 5 bases from V and 7 bases from J; junction bases left unmatched: 9. Germline V gene sequence: CDR1 SNHLY, CDR2 FYNNEI.

V gene TRBV10-1 combines with J gene TRBJ2-5; 7 bases map to TRBD1. Germline CDR1 is WNHNN and CDR2 is SYGVQD (reference sequence). The CDR3 has 14 amino acids. V lost 2 bases, J lost 2 bases, and 2 bases stayed unmatched. CDR3 sequence reads: CASSEGTAQETQYF. CDR3 bases: TGCGCCAGCAGTGAGGGGACAGCACAAGAGACCCAGTACTTC.

This chain connects TRBV7-2 to TRBJ2-2; D is undetermined. Germline V CDR1 and CDR2: SGHTA, FQGNSA. V was cut by 5 bases and J by 2 bases, with 15 bases left in between. The CDR3 has 16 residues. The CDR3 reads CASSGARHINTGELFF. Written as DNA, the CDR3 is TGTGCCAGCAGCGGAGCCCGTCATATTAACACCGGGGAGCTGTTTTTT.

This sequence joins TRBV19 and TRBJ2-3; D unclear. The germline gives CDR1 LNHDA, CDR2 SQIVND (reference sequence). There are 14 residues in the CDR3. V lost 1 base, J lost 6 bases, and 11 bases lay in between. CDR3 in amino acids: CASSIGLQGDTQYF. CDR3 nucleotide sequence: TGTGCCAGTAGTATAGGGTTGCAAGGGGATACGCAGTATTTT.